Included here is one T cell receptor (beta chain) sequence, with context. Its antigen is undetermined. Through week 26, nivolumab 3 mg/kg IV was given weeks 1, 4, 7, 10, then biweekly. This sample was taken from a study of ipilimumab plus nivolumab after autologous stem cell transplantation. Libraries were prepared by immunoSEQ multiplex PCR; TCRdb keeps only in-frame clonotypes and omits some of them. The sample comprises some 45,000 clones, approximately 91% of which are singletons, and approximately 0.88% rests with the top ten. Broader study findings: TCR repertoire, Treg phenotype and gut microbiota reportedly support more study of this approach.

The sequencing here drew on PBMCs, taken in a trial of ipilimumab plus nivolumab as post-transplant consolidation. The sequence derives from a male donor with multiple myeloma.

The CDR3 DNA reads TGTGCCAGTAGTGGACCGGGACAGGGGGCGTATGGCTACACCTTC. Protein sequence: CASSGPGQGAYGYTF. This chain connects TRBV19 to TRBJ1-2; 12 bases align to TRBD1. The CDR3 contains 15 residues. With 5 bases clipped from V and 5 bases from J, the junction kept 6 bases outside the gene matches. The germline V gene has CDR1 LNHDA and CDR2 SQIVND (reference sequence).